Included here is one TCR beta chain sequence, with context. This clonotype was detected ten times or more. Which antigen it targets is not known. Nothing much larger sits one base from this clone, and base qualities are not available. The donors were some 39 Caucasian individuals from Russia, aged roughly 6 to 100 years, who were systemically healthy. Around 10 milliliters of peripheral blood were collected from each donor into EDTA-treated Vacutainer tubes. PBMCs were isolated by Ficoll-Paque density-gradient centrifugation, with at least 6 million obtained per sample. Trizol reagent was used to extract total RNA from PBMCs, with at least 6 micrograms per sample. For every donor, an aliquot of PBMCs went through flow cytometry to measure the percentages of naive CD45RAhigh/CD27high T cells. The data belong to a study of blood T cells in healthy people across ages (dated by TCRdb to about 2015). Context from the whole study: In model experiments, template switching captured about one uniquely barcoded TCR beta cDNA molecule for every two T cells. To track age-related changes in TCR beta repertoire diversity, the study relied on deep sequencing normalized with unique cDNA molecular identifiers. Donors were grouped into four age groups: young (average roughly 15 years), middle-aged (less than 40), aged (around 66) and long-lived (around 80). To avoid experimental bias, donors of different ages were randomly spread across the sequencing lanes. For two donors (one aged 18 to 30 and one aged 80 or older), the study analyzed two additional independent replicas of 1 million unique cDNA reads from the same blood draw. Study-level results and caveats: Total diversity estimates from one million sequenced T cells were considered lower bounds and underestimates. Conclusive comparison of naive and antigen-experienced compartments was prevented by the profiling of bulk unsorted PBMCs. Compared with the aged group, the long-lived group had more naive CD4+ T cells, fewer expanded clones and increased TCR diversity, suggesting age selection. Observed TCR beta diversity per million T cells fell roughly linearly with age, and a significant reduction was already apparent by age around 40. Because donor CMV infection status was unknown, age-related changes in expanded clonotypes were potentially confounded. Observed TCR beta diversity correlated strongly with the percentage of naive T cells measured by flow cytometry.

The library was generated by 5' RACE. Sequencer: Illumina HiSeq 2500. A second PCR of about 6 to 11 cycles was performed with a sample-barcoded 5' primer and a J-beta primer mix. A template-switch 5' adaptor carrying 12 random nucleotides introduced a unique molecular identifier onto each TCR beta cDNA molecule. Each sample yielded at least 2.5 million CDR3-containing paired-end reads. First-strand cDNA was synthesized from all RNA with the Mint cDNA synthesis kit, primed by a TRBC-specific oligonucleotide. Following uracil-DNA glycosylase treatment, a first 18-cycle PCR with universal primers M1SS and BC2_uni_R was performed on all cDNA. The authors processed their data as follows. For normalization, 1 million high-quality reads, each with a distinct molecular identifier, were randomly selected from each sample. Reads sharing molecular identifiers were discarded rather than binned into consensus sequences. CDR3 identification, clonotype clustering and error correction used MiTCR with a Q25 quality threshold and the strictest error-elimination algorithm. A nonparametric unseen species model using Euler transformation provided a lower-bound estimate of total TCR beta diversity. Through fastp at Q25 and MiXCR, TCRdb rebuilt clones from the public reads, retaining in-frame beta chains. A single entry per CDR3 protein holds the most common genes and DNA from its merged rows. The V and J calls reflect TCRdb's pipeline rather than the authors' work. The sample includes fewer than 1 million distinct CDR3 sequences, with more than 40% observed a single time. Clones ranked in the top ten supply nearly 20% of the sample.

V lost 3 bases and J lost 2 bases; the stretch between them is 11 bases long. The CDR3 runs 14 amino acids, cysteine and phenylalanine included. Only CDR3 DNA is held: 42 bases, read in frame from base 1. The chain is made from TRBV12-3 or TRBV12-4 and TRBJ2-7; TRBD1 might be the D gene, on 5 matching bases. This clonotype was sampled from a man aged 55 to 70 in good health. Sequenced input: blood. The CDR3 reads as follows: CASSFVRGTYEQYF. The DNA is TGTGCCAGCAGTTTCGTAAGGGGAACCTACGAGCAGTACTTC.